This T cell receptor beta chain appears in the sequencing data of a study of cytotoxic CD8 clonotypes in ibrutinib-treated CLL. Turning to the study itself: The patients comprised approximately ten relapsed/refractory and over 14 treatment-naive cases, around 17 IGHV unmutated.

The CDR3 consists of 12 residues. Germline loops: CDR1 SGHRS, CDR2 YFSETQ. Trimming took off 6 bases at V and 2 bases at J, with 6 bases between the two ends. Produced via immunoSEQ multiplex PCR; TCRdb's table is partial and in-frame only. The table lists about 310,000 clones, about 80% of them singletons. This clonotype was sampled from a human donor with chronic lymphocytic leukemia. The source material was PBMCs, sampled before ibrutinib treatment. The chain has TRBV5-1 and TRBJ2-1; D gene ambiguous. In nucleotides, the CDR3 is TGCGCCAGCATCAGCCCCTACAATGAGCAGTTCTTC. Amino acids: CASISPYNEQFF.